This T cell receptor (beta chain) was obtained from a study of pediatric ulcerative colitis. Whole-study results and caveats: A couple of rectal clonotypes were found only in ulcerative colitis patients, all of them. Compared with controls, ulcerative colitis showed greater blood-rectum clone sharing.

On this clone: The antigen is not known.

This was a survey-level run. Sequenced by immunoSEQ multiplex PCR; TCRdb stores in-frame clones only, minus some. The table lists 36,000 or so clones, around three quarters of them singletons. The germline gives CDR1 MDHEN, CDR2 SYDVKM. V was pared by 5 bases and J by 5 bases, with 12 bases between. CDR3 length: 13 amino acids. The rectum was sampled with one to two pinch biopsies at colonoscopy. The rearrangement uses TRBV28 and TRBJ2-5; D ambiguous. The receptor was derived from a boy between 5 and 17 years old with moderate ulcerative colitis. Sequencing input: gut tissue. The CDR3 spells CASSPALGETQYF. The CDR3 DNA follows: TGTGCCAGCAGTCCCGCCCTTGGGGAGACCCAGTACTTC.